The entry below gives a single T cell receptor beta chain sequence along with its context. Original data processing: Amplification from reference gene primers served as the basis for estimated nucleated cell counts. Measured with immunoSEQ multiplex PCR; TCRdb has only the in-frame clones, and not every one. Clone size and V and J calls were adopted from that table, with D and trimming inferred from the DNA. This table holds 250,000 to 300,000 clones, around 81% found once. The data were obtained in a study of blood T cell repertoires in COVID-19. CDR3 size: 14 residues. Trimming cost V 0 bases and J 9 bases; bases outside gene matches: 5. In germline, CDR1 is SEHNR, CDR2 FQNEAQ (reference sequence). Participants spanned ages about 18 to 95 years and resided in 20 to 30 US areas. Self-reported history from a screening survey and questionnaire set each donor's cohort. Recovered Cohort 3 donors showed two negative PCRs, clearance, or symptom resolution.

The chain employs TRBV7-9 and TRBJ2-1, with TRBD2 matching 7 bases. This receptor was taken from a man aged 45 to 65 who had recovered from COVID-19. The sample taken for sequencing was PBMCs or T cells enriched from blood (not recorded which). The CDR3: CASSLALAGVEQFF. CDR3 DNA sequence: TGTGCCAGCAGCTTAGCGCTTGCGGGAGTTGAGCAGTTCTTC.